The T cell receptor beta chain described here comes from a study of technical replicates of blood from a handful of donors. The V segment lost 3 bases and the J segment 7 bases; nucleotides outside the gene matches: 2. This CDR3 is 15 amino acids long. Germline CDR1 MGHRA, CDR2 YSYEKL. The protocol was immunoSEQ multiplex PCR, while the TCRdb copy is restricted to in-frame clones and leaves out a portion. The sample yields roughly 69,000 clones, roughly 86% seen once. The sequence was collected from a human donor in good health. Some clones in this sample may be carry-over from other donors' samples. The J gene is TRBJ1-6, the V gene TRBV4-1; 11 positions agree with TRBD1. Input material: PBMCs. CDR3: CASSQDRGQNSPLHF. In DNA, the CDR3 is TGCGCCAGCAGCCAGGACAGGGGGCAGAATTCACCCCTCCACTTT.